This entry lists 20 T cell receptor beta chains sequenced from one sample in a study of blood T cell repertoires in COVID-19. Libraries were prepared by immunoSEQ multiplex PCR; TCRdb keeps only in-frame clonotypes and omits some of them. Counted here are some 150,000 clones, roughly 76% occurring once; the ten biggest clones make up roughly 8%. The source material was peripheral blood. Every receptor here comes from a human donor with acute or convalescent COVID-19. The donor label of this sample is uncertain.

J is TRBJ1-1 and V is TRBV10-3, with D possibly being TRBD1 (6 bases). V was pared by 7 bases and J by 3 bases, with 12 bases between. This CDR3 comprises 13 residues. From germline, CDR1 is ENHRY and CDR2 SYGVKD. The CDR3 loop is CAITSGGHTEAFF. The DNA of the CDR3 is TGTGCCATCACTTCGGGGGGGCACACTGAAGCTTTCTTT.

The chain couples TRBV6-1 to TRBJ1-4; D perhaps matches TRBD1 (6 bases). Trimming removed 3 bases at V and 15 bases at J, with 20 bases between. This CDR3 has 14 amino acids. The germline V gene has CDR1 MNHNS and CDR2 SASEGT. The CDR3 loop reads CASSDTWGPIELFF. DNA for the CDR3: TGTGCCAGCAGTGATACATGGGGGCCTATTGAGTTGTTTTTT.

The V and J genes are TRBV13 and TRBJ2-3; 9 bases map to TRBD1. Germline lookup yields CDR1 PRHDT and CDR2 FYEKMQ (reference sequence). CDR3 length equals 15 residues. V lost 5 bases to trimming and J lost 3 bases; unmatched junction nucleotides: 6. This CDR3 reads CASSPRTGVTDTQYF. The DNA for the CDR3 is TGTGCCAGCAGCCCCCGGACAGGGGTAACAGATACGCAGTATTTT.

This sequence joins TRBV19 and TRBJ2-3; tentative D call: TRBD2 (6 bases). Germline V gene data show CDR1 as LNHDA and CDR2 as SQIVND (reference sequence). V was clipped by 5 bases and J by 0 bases, with 12 bases between them. The CDR3 spans 15 residues. Written as DNA, the CDR3 is TGTGCCAGTAGTGTAACTAGCACTAGCACAGATACGCAGTATTTT. This gives the protein CASSVTSTSTDTQYF.

J is TRBJ2-3 and V is TRBV27, with 16 nucleotides matching TRBD2. V lost 5 bases and J lost 6; bases outside the gene matches: 8. Germline lookup yields CDR1 MNHEY and CDR2 SMNVEV (reference sequence). The CDR3 has 17 amino acids. The CDR3 reads CASSKSGLAGGNDTQYF. The CDR3 coding sequence is TGTGCCAGCAGTAAGTCGGGACTAGCGGGAGGGAACGATACGCAGTATTTT.

This rearrangement joins TRBV3-1 (or the pseudogene TRBV3-2) to TRBJ1-5; TRBD1 is a possible D gene (6 bases). V was trimmed by 0 bases and J by 2 bases, leaving 11 bases between them. The CDR3 is 16 amino acids. The germline gives CDR1 LGHDT, CDR2 YNNKEL (reference sequence). The CDR3 sequence: CASSQEGGRGNQPQHF. CDR3 in DNA: TGTGCCAGCAGCCAAGAAGGGGGTCGGGGCAATCAGCCCCAGCATTTT.

The rearrangement links TRBV9 to TRBJ2-1; 10 nucleotides line up with TRBD2. The V gene end was trimmed by 0 bases and the J gene end by 8 bases; junction bases not matched to a gene: 5. CDR1 is SGDLS and CDR2 is YYNGEE in the germline V gene. This CDR3 spans 15 amino acids. CDR3 nucleotide sequence: TGTGCCAGCAGCGTAGGGGAGAGCGGGGGGGATGAGCAGTTCTTC. The encoded protein is CASSVGESGGDEQFF. The whole variable domain, filled in from reference TRBV9 and TRBJ2-1, reads DSGVTQTPKHLITATGQRVTLRCSPRSGDLSVYWYQQSLDQGLQFLIQYYNGEERAKGNILERFSAQQFPDLHSELNLSSLELGDSALYFCASSVGESGGDEQFFGPGTRLTVL.

The gene calls are TRBV3-1 (or the pseudogene TRBV3-2) and TRBJ1-5; TRBD1 is a possible D gene (6 bases). The CDR3 totals 14 residues. CDR1 is LGHDT and CDR2 is YNNKEL in the germline V gene (reference sequence). V lost 5 bases and J lost 4, with 12 bases in between. The CDR3 DNA sequence: TGTGCCAGCAGCGAAGGGACACAGAATCAGCCCCAGCATTTT. Amino acid sequence: CASSEGTQNQPQHF.

The chain employs TRBV5-4 and TRBJ1-4; no firm D call. The CDR3 consists of 18 residues. Germline values: CDR1 SGHNT, CDR2 YYREEE (reference sequence). Trimming took 0 bases from V and 0 from J, leaving 15 bases between them. This CDR3 is CASSLGVATGPTNEKLFF. The CDR3 DNA reads as TGTGCCAGCAGCTTGGGTGTAGCGACTGGCCCAACTAATGAAAAACTGTTTTTT. Full variable domain (outside the CDR3, taken from reference TRBV5-4 and TRBJ1-4): ETGVTQSPTHLIKTRGQQVTLRCSSQSGHNTVSWYQQALGQGPQFIFQYYREEENGRGNFPPRFSGLQFPNYSSELNVNALELDDSALYLCASSLGVATGPTNEKLFFGSGTQLSVL.

The J gene is TRBJ1-1, the V gene TRBV30; D remains ambiguous. V was cut by 0 bases and J by 4 bases, with 12 bases left in between. The germline gives CDR1 GTSNPN, CDR2 SVGIG (reference sequence). The CDR3 runs 14 residues. The CDR3 reads CAWSVLGKSTEAFF. In nucleotides, the CDR3 is TGTGCCTGGAGTGTACTAGGGAAGAGCACTGAAGCTTTCTTT.

This chain uses TRBV30 with TRBJ1-3; D might be TRBD1 (5 bases). Germline-derived CDR1 and CDR2 are GTSNPN and SVGIG (reference sequence). This CDR3 is built from 13 residues. CDR3 in amino acids: CARDSHSGNTIYF. CDR3 nucleotides: TGTGCTCGAGACAGTCACTCTGGAAACACCATATATTTT.

The J gene is TRBJ1-1, the V gene TRBV11-2, with a possible D match to TRBD1 (5 bases). V was cut by 1 base and J by 1 base, with 10 bases left in between. The CDR3 consists of 15 residues. CDR1 is SGHAT and CDR2 is FQNNGV in the germline V gene. CDR3 region: CASSLVLRGNTEAFF. The CDR3 DNA is TGTGCCAGCAGCTTAGTCCTTAGGGGGAACACTGAAGCTTTCTTT.

The V call is TRBV7-2, the J call TRBJ1-5; 7 nucleotides match TRBD1. The germline V gene encodes CDR1 SGHTA and CDR2 FQGNSA. The CDR3 loop spans 15 amino acids. The J segment lost 3 bases and the V segment lost 5 bases, leaving 7 bases of the junction unmatched. CDR3 in amino acids: CASSADRAPNQPQHF. The CDR3 DNA sequence: TGTGCCAGCAGCGCCGACAGGGCTCCCAATCAGCCCCAGCATTTT.

The chain combines TRBV7-8 with TRBJ1-5; maybe TRBD1 (5 bases). Germline CDR1 SGHVS, CDR2 FQNEAQ. The CDR3 loop spans 14 amino acids. Trimming removed 5 bases from V and 5 bases from J, with 13 bases in between. CDR3 sequence reads: CASSPQGSYQPQHF. The CDR3 nucleotides read TGTGCCAGCAGCCCTCAGGGTAGTTATCAGCCCCAGCATTTT.

The genes are TRBV6-1 and TRBJ2-7; TRBD2 might be the D (6 bases). The CDR3 has 13 residues. V shed 0 bases and J shed 6 bases, with 9 bases lying between them. Germline V lookup: CDR1 MNHNS, CDR2 SASEGT. CDR3 nucleotides: TGTGCCAGCAGTGAAGCTGGGGGAGGCGAGCAGTACGTC. It yields the protein CASSEAGGGEQYV.

This chain uses TRBV3-1 (or the pseudogene TRBV3-2) with TRBJ2-1; 7 bases are a match to TRBD2. Germline V gene sequence: CDR1 LGHDT, CDR2 YNNKEL (reference sequence). The V gene end was trimmed by 4 bases and the J gene end by 3 bases; junction bases not matched to a gene: 18. The CDR3 is 19 residues long. CDR3 DNA: TGTGCCAGCAGCCCACTGAGTTCTGGGGGGGAGGTCCTCTACAATGAGCAGTTCTTC. Its protein is CASSPLSSGGEVLYNEQFF.

The V gene is TRBV21-1, the J gene TRBJ2-5; TRBD2 is taken as the D call from the table, unchecked against the DNA. TRBV21-1 is a documented pseudogene. This CDR3 region has 16 residues. The CDR3 DNA sequence: TGTGCCAGCAGCAAAGAGGTAGCGGGGGAGATAGAGACCCAGTACTTC. Protein product: CASSKEVAGEIETQYF.

The chain uses TRBV27 and TRBJ2-1, with 11 bases matching TRBD1. The CDR3 extends over 16 amino acids. V lost 5 bases and J lost 9; bases outside the gene matches: 12. Germline V lookup: CDR1 MNHEY, CDR2 SMNVEV (reference sequence). This CDR3 reads CASSTGQGALVGEQFF. The CDR3 DNA sequence: TGTGCCAGCAGTACAGGACAGGGGGCACTAGTAGGTGAGCAGTTCTTC.

At least ten counts were recorded for this clone. V usage is TRBV5-6 and J usage is TRBJ1-2; 9 bases map to TRBD1. After removal of 0 bases from V and 3 bases from J, the junction contained 3 bases not matched to a gene. The CDR3 length is 15 residues. Germline lookup yields CDR1 SGHDT and CDR2 YYEEEE. This chain's CDR3 is CASSLGDREYYGYTF. DNA for the CDR3: TGTGCCAGCAGCTTGGGGGACAGGGAGTACTATGGCTACACCTTC.

This sequence joins TRBV7-6 and TRBJ2-1; TRBD2 aligns across 9 bases. V was clipped by 1 base and J by 6 bases; unmatched bases: 7. The CDR3 covers 16 residues. The germline gives CDR1 SGHVS, CDR2 FNYEAQ. CDR3 protein: CASSLGAGGLSNEQFF. The CDR3 DNA sequence: TGTGCCAGCAGCTTAGGGGCGGGGGGGCTTTCCAATGAGCAGTTCTTC.